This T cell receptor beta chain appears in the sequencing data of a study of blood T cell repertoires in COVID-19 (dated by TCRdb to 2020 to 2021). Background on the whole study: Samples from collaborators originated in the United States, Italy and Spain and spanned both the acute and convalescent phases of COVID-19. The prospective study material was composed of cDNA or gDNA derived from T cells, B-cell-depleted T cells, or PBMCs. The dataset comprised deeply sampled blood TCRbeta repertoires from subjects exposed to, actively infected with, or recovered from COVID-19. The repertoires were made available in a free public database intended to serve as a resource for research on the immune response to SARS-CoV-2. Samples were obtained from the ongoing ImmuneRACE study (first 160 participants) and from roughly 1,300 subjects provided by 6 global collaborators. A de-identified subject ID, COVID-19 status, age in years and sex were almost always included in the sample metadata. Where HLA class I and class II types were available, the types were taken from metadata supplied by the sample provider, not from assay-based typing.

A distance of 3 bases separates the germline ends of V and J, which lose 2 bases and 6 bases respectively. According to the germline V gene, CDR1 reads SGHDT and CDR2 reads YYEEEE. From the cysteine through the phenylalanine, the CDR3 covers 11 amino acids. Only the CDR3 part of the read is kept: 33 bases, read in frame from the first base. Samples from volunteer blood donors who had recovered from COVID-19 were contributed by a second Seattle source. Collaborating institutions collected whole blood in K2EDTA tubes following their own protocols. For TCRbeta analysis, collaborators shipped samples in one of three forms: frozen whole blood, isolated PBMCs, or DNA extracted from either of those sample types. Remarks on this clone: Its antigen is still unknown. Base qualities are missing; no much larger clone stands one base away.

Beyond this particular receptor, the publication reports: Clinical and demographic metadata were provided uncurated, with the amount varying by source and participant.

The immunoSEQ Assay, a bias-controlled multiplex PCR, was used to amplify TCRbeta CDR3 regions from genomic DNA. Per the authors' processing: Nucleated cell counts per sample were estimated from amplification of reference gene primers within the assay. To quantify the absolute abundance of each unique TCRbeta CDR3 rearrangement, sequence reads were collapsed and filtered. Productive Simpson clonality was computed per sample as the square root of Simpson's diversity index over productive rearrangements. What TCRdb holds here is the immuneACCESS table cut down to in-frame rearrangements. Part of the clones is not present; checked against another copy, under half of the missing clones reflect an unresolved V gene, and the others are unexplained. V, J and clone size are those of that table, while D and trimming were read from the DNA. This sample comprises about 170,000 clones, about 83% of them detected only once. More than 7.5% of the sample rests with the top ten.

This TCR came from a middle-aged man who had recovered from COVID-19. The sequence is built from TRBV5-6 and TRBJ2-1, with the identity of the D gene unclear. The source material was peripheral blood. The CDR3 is CASSFSNEQFF. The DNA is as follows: TGTGCCAGCAGCTTCTCCAATGAGCAGTTCTTC.